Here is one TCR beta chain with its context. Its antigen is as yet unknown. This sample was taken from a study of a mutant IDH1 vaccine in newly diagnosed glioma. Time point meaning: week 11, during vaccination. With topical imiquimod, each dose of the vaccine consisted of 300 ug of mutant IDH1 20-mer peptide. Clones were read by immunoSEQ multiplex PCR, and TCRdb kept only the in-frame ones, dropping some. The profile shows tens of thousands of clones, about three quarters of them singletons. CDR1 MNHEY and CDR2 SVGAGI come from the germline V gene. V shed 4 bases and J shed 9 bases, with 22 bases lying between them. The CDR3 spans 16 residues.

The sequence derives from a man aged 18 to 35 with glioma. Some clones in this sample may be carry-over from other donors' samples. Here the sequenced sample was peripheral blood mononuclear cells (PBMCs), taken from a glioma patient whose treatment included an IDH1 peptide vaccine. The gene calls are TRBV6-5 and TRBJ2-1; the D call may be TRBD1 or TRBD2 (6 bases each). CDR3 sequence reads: CASSWSPGGQSVEQFF. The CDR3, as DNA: TGTGCCAGCAGTTGGAGCCCCGGGGGACAATCGGTTGAGCAGTTCTTC.